Shown below are 20 T cell receptor beta chains from a single sample sequenced in a study of blood T cells in healthy people across ages. Sample-barcoded 5' priming and a J-beta primer mix drove a second PCR of about 7 to 12 cycles. TCRdb reanalysed the 5' RACE reads using MiXCR and keeps one entry per CDR3 protein. The sample lists about 680,000 distinct CDR3 sequences, over 45% occurring once. Material for sequencing was blood. The receptors here all came from a woman aged 60-75 years in good health.

This chain connects TRBV2 to TRBJ1-6; TRBD1 matches at 10 bases. The CDR3 has 13 amino acids. V lost 3 bases to trimming and J lost 12 bases; unmatched junction nucleotides: 2. Per the germline V gene, CDR1 is SNHLY and CDR2 is FYNNEI. The DNA of the CDR3 is TGTGCCAGCAGTGAGGGACAGGGGATACCCCTCCACTTT. It is translated as CASSEGQGIPLHF.

This clonotype was seen only once. The rearrangement links TRBV20-1 to TRBJ2-5; tentative D call: TRBD2 (6 bases). The end of the DNA is better explained by TRBJ2-7, so the J call may be wrong. Germline values: CDR1 DFQATT, CDR2 SNEGSKA (reference sequence). The CDR3 consists of 13 residues. In DNA form, the CDR3 reads TGCAGTGCTAGGGCTAGCGCCTCCTACGAGCAGTACTTC. Amino acid sequence: CSARASASYEQYF.

V is TRBV7-8 and J is TRBJ2-2, with D maybe TRBD2 (6 bases). V dropped 5 bases and J dropped 4 bases, with 14 bases sitting between them. The CDR3 runs 15 residues. Germline loops: CDR1 SGHVS, CDR2 FQNEAQ. The chain's CDR3 is CASSPLADGTGELFF. The CDR3, as DNA: TGTGCCAGCAGCCCTTTAGCGGACGGCACCGGGGAGCTGTTTTTT.

This clonotype was picked up many times. The V gene is TRBV4-2, the J gene TRBJ2-1; TRBD2 aligns across 11 bases. With 1 base clipped from V and 5 bases from J, the junction kept 4 bases outside the gene matches. This CDR3 is built from 16 residues. The germline CDR1 and CDR2 sequences are LGHNA and YNFKEQ. DNA of the CDR3: TGTGCCAGCAGCCAAGGTACTAGCGGGAGTAACAATGAGCAGTTCTTC. Translation gives CASSQGTSGSNNEQFF.

This rearrangement joins TRBV6-4 to TRBJ2-3; TRBD2 agrees at 12 bases. The trim removed 3 bases at V and 5 bases at J, leaving 9 bases unmatched. CDR1 is MRHNA and CDR2 is SNTAGT in the germline V gene. The CDR3 spans 17 residues. In DNA form, the CDR3 reads TGTGCCAGCAGTGAACTAGCGGGAGGAGGGGGCCAAGATACGCAGTATTTT. Its protein product is CASSELAGGGGQDTQYF.

In this sample, this clonotype turned up many times. The chain joins TRBV7-2 to TRBJ2-3; 13 nucleotides match TRBD2. This CDR3 is 16 amino acids long. Germline values: CDR1 SGHTA, CDR2 FQGNSA. The V gene end was trimmed by 4 bases and the J gene end by 1 base; junction bases not matched to a gene: 2. The CDR3 DNA is TGTGCCAGCAGCTCCGGACTAGCGGGAGGCACAGATACGCAGTATTTT. This sequence encodes CASSSGLAGGTDTQYF.

Ten or more counts support this clonotype. The gene calls are TRBV20-1 and TRBJ1-2, with 10 bases fitting TRBD1. With 0 bases clipped from V and 2 bases from J, the junction kept 3 bases outside the gene matches. Germline V CDR1 and CDR2: DFQATT, SNEGSKA (reference sequence). The CDR3 contains 15 residues. DNA for the CDR3: TGCAGTGCTAGAGATCAGGGACAGGGGAACTATGGCTACACCTTC. It yields the protein CSARDQGQGNYGYTF.

CDR3 sequence: CASSPSPGQDAGEQYF. The DNA for the CDR3 is TGTGCCAGCAGTCCCTCCCCGGGACAGGACGCGGGCGAGCAGTACTTC. The chain joins TRBV6-4 to TRBJ2-7; TRBD1 aligns across 8 bases. CDR3 length equals 16 residues. Germline V lookup: CDR1 MRHNA, CDR2 SNTAGT. V lost 5 bases, J lost 6 bases, and 15 bases stayed unmatched.

The rearrangement joins TRBV30 to TRBJ2-3; no reliable D call. This CDR3 is built from 15 residues. Germline assignment: CDR1 GTSNPN and CDR2 SVGIG (reference sequence). Trimming removed 2 bases from V and 2 bases from J, with 14 bases in between. The CDR3 DNA reads as TGTGCCTGGAGTCCTCTAGATTCCAACACAGATACGCAGTATTTT. Translating it yields CAWSPLDSNTDTQYF.

The chain couples TRBV7-2 to TRBJ1-2; D gene ambiguous. Germline V gene lookup returns CDR1 SGHTA and CDR2 FQGNSA. The CDR3 is 14 amino acids. V lost 0 bases and J 4 bases, leaving 9 bases between the germline ends. Here the CDR3 reads CASSLALGSYGYTF. Here the CDR3 DNA reads TGTGCCAGCAGCTTAGCTTTAGGTAGCTATGGCTACACCTTC.

The chain links TRBV7-3 to TRBJ2-3; 16 bases are shared with TRBD2. The CDR3 runs to 16 residues. Germline CDR1 SGHTA, CDR2 FQGTGA. Trimming cost V 2 bases and J 7 bases; bases outside gene matches: 3. The CDR3 region is CASSLGTSGRANTQYF. The CDR3 nucleotides are TGTGCCAGCAGCTTAGGGACTAGCGGGAGGGCCAATACGCAGTATTTT.

The rearrangement uses TRBV4-2 and TRBJ2-5; 7 nucleotides line up with TRBD1. The CDR3 has 16 residues. The V and J ends lost 0 bases and 5 bases, in that order; junction bases with no gene match: 9. Germline assignment: CDR1 LGHNA and CDR2 YNFKEQ. Here the CDR3 reads CASSQDVNTGDETQYF. The CDR3, as DNA: TGTGCCAGCAGCCAAGATGTAAACACAGGGGATGAGACCCAGTACTTC.

There are a few counts of this clonotype. The chain recombines TRBV12-3 or TRBV12-4 with TRBJ1-1; D is uncertain. Deletions cut 8 bases from V and 1 base from J, with 2 bases between. This CDR3 is 10 amino acids long. CDR3 protein: CASRNTEAFF. CDR3 in DNA: TGTGCCAGCCGGAACACTGAAGCTTTCTTT.

This chain links TRBV29-1 with TRBJ2-7; D is unresolved. The CDR3 is 13 residues long. Germline V gene sequence: CDR1 SQVTM, CDR2 ANQGSEA. V shed 3 bases and J shed 4 bases, with 13 bases lying between them. CDR3 bases: TGCAGCGTTGACGGGCCCTCTGGGTACGAGCAGTACTTC. This gives the protein CSVDGPSGYEQYF.

The chain carries TRBV29-1 and TRBJ1-4; TRBD1 is a possible D gene (5 bases). CDR1 is SQVTM, CDR2 ANQGSEA, per germline. The CDR3 is made up of 12 amino acids. V was clipped by 4 bases and J by 15 bases, with 18 bases between them. DNA for the CDR3: TGCAGCGTTGGCTTGGACAATAAGGTATTGTTTTTT. Residues: CSVGLDNKVLFF.

The genes are TRBV7-2 and TRBJ2-7; D ambiguous. CDR1 and CDR2 (germline): SGHTA, FQGNSA. Trimming took 3 bases from V and 7 from J, leaving 13 bases between them. This CDR3 region has 13 residues. The CDR3 region has the DNA TGTGCCAGCAGCTTTGGACCGAGCCGGGAGCAGTACTTC. This translates into CASSFGPSREQYF.

This clonotype was detected only once. CDR3 in amino acids: CASSTWTGGYEQYF. CDR3 sequence (DNA): TGTGCCAGCAGCACCTGGACGGGGGGTTACGAGCAGTACTTC. The chain links TRBV7-2 to TRBJ2-5; 7 nucleotides align to TRBD2. TRBJ2-7 matches the DNA end more closely, so the J call is doubtful. The CDR3 loop spans 14 amino acids. CDR1 is SGHTA and CDR2 is FQGNSA in the germline V gene.

As to this clonotype: Sequence at one end of the junction differs from germline and may be a read error. DNA for the CDR3: TGTACCAGCTCAGCCGTCCGGACTAGCGGGAGGGCCCACGAGCAGTACTTC. Its translation is CTSSAVRTSGRAHEQYF. The chain carries TRBV18 and TRBJ2-7; 15 bases align to TRBD2. The germline V gene encodes CDR1 KGHSH and CDR2 LQKENI. The CDR3 has 17 amino acids.

J is TRBJ2-7 and V is TRBV12-3 or TRBV12-4, with 9 bases identical to TRBD1. The CDR3 consists of 14 residues. Trimming at V came to 9 bases and at J to 3 bases, leaving 9 bases not matched to a gene. CDR3 region: CASGGDRVFYEQYF. In DNA, the CDR3 is TGTGCCAGTGGGGGGGACAGGGTTTTCTACGAGCAGTACTTC.

Written as DNA, the CDR3 is TGCAGTGCTACGGGACAGGGGCTCGGAGGTTCACCCCTCCACTTT. Its translation: CSATGQGLGGSPLHF. This chain joins TRBV20-1 and TRBJ1-6; 10 bases map to TRBD1. After removal of 4 bases from V and 9 bases from J, the junction contained 9 bases not matched to a gene. The CDR3 runs to 15 residues. Germline V gene sequence: CDR1 DFQATT, CDR2 SNEGSKA (reference sequence).